This T cell receptor beta chain was sequenced for a study of monozygotic twins with inflammatory bowel disease. Points from the study as a whole: Among IBD patients, fewer clonotypes were shared with others than among healthy twins, especially with disease activity. Healthy co-twins exceeded IBD patients in TCRbeta diversity as measured by inverse Simpson.

UMIs that included a 6-nucleotide sample barcode were added by template switching, which took place during cDNA synthesis. TCRdb reworked the 5' RACE reads into one entry per CDR3 protein, no DNA. The table counts about 300,000 distinct CDR3 sequences; over 5.5% lies in the top ten. Note on this clonotype: Its antigen remains unknown.

Whole-blood RNA isolation (total RNA) proceeded without T cell sorting. The germline V gene encodes CDR1 KGHSH and CDR2 LQKENI. The length of the CDR3 is 13 residues. V and J are TRBV18 and TRBJ2-2. The clonotype was recovered from a human donor with ulcerative colitis or Crohn's disease, or a healthy co-twin of an affected twin (not recorded which). The sample consisted of blood. The chain's CDR3 is CASSPSGAGELFF.